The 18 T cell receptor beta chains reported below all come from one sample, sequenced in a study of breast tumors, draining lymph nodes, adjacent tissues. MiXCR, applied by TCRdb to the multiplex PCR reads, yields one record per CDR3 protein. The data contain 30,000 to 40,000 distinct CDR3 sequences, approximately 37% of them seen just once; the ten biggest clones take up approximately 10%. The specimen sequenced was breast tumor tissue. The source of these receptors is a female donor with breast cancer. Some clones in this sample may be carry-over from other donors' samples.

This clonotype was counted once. This chain's CDR3 is CSAPRLGTYNEQFF. Written as DNA, the CDR3 is TGCAGTGCTCCCCGACTAGGGACCTACAATGAGCAGTTCTTC. This chain joins TRBV20-1 and TRBJ2-1; tentative D call: TRBD2 (6 bases). The CDR3 extends over 14 amino acids. Germline lookup yields CDR1 DFQATT and CDR2 SNEGSKA (reference sequence). V was trimmed by 5 bases and J by 2 bases, leaving 13 bases between them.

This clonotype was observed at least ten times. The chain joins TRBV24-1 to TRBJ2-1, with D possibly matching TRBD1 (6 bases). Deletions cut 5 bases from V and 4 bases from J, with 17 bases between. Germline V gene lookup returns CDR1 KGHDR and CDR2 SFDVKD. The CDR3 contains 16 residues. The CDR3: CATSVPTGNGYNEQFF. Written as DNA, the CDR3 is TGTGCCACCAGTGTTCCCACAGGGAACGGTTACAATGAGCAGTTCTTC.

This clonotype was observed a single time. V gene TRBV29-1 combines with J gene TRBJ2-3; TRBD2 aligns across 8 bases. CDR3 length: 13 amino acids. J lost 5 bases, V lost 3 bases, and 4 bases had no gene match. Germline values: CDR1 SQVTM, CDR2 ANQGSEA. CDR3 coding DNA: TGCAGCGTTGAGGGGACTAGGGGAGATACGCAGTATTTT. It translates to CSVEGTRGDTQYF.

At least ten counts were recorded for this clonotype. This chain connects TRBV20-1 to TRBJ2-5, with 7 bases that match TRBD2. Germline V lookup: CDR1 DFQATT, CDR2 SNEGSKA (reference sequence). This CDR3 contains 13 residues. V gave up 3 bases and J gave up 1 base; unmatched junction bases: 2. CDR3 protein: CSARRGIQETQYF. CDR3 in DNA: TGCAGTGCTAGGCGGGGGATCCAAGAGACCCAGTACTTC.

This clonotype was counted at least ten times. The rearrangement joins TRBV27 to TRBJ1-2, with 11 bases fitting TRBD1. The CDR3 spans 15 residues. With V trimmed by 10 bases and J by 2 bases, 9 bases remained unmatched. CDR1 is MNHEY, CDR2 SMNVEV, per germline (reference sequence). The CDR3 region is CATAGTGGVNYGYTF. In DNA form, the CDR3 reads TGTGCCACCGCCGGGACAGGGGGAGTCAACTATGGCTACACCTTC.

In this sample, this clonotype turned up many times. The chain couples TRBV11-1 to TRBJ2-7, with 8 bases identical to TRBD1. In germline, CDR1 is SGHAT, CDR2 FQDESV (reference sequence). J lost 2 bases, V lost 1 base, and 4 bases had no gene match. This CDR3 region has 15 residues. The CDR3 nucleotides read TGTGCCAGCAGCTTAGGGGACAGGTTCCCCTACGAGCAGTACTTC. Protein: CASSLGDRFPYEQYF.

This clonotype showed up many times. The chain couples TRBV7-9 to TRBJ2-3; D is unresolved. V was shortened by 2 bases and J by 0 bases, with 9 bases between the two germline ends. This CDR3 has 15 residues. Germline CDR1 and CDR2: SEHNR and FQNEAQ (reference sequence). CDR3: CASSLLSASTDTQYF. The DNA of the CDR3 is TGTGCCAGCAGCTTACTGAGTGCTAGCACAGATACGCAGTATTTT.

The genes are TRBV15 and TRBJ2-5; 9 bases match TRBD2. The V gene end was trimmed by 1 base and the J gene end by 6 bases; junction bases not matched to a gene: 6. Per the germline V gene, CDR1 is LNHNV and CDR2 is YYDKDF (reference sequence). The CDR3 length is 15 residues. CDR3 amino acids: CATSRAGSGRQTQYF. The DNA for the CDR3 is TGTGCCACCAGCAGAGCGGGTAGCGGGAGACAGACCCAGTACTTC.

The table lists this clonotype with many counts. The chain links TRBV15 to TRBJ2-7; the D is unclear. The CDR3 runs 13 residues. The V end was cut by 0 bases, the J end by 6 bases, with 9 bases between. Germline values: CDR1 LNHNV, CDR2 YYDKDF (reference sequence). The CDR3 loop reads CATSRDQMGEQYF. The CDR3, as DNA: TGTGCCACCAGCAGAGATCAGATGGGCGAGCAGTACTTC. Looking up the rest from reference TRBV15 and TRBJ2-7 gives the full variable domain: DAMVIQNPRYQVTQFGKPVTLSCSQTLNHNVMYWYQQKSSQAPKLLFHYYDKDFNNEADTPDNFQSRRPNTSFCFLDIRSPGLGDTAMYLCATSRDQMGEQYFGPGTRLTVT.

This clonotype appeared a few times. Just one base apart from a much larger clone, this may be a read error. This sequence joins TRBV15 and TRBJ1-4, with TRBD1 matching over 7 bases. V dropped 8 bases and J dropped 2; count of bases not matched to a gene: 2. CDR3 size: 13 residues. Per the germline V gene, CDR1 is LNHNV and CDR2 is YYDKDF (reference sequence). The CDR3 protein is CATVGQTNEKLFF. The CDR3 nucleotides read TGTGCCACCGTGGGACAGACTAATGAAAAACTGTTTTTT. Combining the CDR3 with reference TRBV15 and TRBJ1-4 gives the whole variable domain DAMVIQNPRYQVTQFGKPVTLSCSQTLNHNVMYWYQQKSSQAPKLLFHYYDKDFNNEADTPDNFQSRRPNTSFCFLDIRSPGLGDTAMYLCATVGQTNEKLFFGSGTQLSVL.

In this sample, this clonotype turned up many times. The CDR3 loop reads CASRLAVGEQYF. The CDR3 nucleotides are TGCGCCAGCAGGCTAGCGGTTGGGGAGCAGTACTTC. The chain uses TRBV10-2 and TRBJ2-7; 7 nucleotides align to TRBD2. The trim removed 6 bases at V and 7 bases at J, leaving 6 bases unmatched. CDR1 and CDR2 (germline): WSHSY, SAAADI. The CDR3 is made up of 12 amino acids.

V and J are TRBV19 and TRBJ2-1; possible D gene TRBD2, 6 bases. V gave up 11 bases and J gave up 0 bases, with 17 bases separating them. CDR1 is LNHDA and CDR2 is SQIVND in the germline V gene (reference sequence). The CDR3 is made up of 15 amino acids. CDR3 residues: CAGTRLGGSYNEQFF. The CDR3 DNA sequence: TGTGCCGGTACTAGATTGGGGGGCTCCTACAATGAGCAGTTCTTC.

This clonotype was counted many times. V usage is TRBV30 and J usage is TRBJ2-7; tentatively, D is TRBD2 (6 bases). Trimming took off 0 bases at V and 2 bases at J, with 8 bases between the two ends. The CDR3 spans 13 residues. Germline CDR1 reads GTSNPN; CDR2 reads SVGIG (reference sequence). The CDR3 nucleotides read TGTGCCTGGAGTGTAATAGCGGCCTACGAGCAGTACTTC. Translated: CAWSVIAAYEQYF.

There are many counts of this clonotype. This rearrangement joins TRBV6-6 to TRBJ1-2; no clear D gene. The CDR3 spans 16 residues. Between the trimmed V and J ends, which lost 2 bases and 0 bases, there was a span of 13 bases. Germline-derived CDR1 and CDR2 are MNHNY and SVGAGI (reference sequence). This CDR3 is CASSYPDGPSNYGYTF. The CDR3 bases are TGTGCCAGCAGTTACCCGGATGGACCTTCTAACTATGGCTACACCTTC.

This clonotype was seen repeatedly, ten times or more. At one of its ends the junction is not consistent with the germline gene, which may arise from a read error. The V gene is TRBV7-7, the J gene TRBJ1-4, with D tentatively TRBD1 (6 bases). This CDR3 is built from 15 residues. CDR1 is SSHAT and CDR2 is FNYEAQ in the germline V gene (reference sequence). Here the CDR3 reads CASSLEGGTNEKLFF. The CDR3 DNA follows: TGTGCTAGCAGCTTAGAGGGGGGAACTAATGAAAAACTGTTTTTT.

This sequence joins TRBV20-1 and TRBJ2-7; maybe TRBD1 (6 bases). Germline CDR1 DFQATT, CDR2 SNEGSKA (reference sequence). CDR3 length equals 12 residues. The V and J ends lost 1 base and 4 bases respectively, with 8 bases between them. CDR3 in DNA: TGCAGTGCTAGAGGGCAGGGGTACGAGCAGTACTTC. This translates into CSARGQGYEQYF.

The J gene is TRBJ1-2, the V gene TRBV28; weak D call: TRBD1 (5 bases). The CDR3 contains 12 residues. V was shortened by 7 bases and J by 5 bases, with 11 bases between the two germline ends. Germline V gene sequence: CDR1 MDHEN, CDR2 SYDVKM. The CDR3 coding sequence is TGTGCCAGCAAGGGGTTGATTTATGGCTACACCTTC. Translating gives CASKGLIYGYTF.

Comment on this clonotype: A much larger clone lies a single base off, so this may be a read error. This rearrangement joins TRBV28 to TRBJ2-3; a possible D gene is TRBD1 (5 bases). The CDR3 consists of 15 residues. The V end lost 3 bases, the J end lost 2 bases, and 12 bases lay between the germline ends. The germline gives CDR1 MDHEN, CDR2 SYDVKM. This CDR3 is CASSLPTELTDTQYF. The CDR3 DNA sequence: TGTGCCAGCAGTTTGCCGACAGAACTCACAGATACGCAGTATTTT.